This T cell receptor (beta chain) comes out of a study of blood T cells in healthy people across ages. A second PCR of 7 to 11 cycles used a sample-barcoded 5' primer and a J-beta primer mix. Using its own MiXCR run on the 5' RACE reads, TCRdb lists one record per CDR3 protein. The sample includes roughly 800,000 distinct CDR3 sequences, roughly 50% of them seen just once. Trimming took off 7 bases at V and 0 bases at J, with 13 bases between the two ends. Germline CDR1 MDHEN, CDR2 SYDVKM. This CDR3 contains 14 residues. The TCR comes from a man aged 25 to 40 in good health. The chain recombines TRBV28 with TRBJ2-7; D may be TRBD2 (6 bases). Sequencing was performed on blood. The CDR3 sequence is CASIGTASSYEQYF. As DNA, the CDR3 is TGTGCCAGCATTGGGACTGCTTCCTCCTACGAGCAGTACTTC.